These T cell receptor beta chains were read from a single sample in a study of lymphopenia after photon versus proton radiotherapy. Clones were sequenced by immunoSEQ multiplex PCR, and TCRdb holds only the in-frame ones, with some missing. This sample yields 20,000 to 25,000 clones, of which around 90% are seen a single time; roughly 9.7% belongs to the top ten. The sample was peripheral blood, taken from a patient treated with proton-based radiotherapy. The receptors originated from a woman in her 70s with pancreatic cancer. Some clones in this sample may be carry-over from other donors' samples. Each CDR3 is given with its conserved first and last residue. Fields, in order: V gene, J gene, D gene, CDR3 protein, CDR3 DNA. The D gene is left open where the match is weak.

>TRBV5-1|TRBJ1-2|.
CASTQGLNYGYTF
TGCGCCAGCACCCAGGGGTTAAACTATGGCTACACCTTC
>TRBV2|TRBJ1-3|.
CASSEPSGGSGNTIYF
TGTGCCAGCAGTGAGCCCTCGGGGGGATCGGGAAACACCATATATTTT
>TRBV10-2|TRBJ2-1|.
CASRPPWDEQFF
TGCGCCAGCAGGCCCCCGTGGGATGAGCAGTTCTTC
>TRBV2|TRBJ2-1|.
CASSEGLASEQFF
TGTGCCAGCAGTGAGGGGTTAGCGAGTGAGCAGTTCTTC
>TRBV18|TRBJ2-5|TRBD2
CASSPRPGLAGVETQYF
TGTGCCAGCTCACCTCGGCCAGGACTAGCGGGAGTCGAGACCCAGTACTTC
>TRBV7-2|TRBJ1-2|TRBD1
CASSPRAGTGTNYGYTF
TGTGCCAGCAGCCCAAGGGCCGGGACAGGAACTAACTATGGCTACACCTTC
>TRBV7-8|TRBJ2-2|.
CASRSDAHLNTGELFF
TGTGCCAGCAGATCGGACGCACACTTGAACACCGGGGAGCTGTTTTTT
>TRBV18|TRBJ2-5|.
CASSPQGQETQYF
TGTGCCAGCTCACCGCAGGGCCAAGAGACCCAGTACTTC
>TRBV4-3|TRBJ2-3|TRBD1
CASSRGTGNTDTQYF
TGCGCCAGCAGCCGCGGGACAGGGAACACAGATACGCAGTATTTT
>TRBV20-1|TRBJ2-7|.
CSATGQVEQYF
TGCAGTGCCACGGGACAAGTCGAGCAGTACTTC